Listed below are T cell receptor beta chains from one sample, sequenced in a study of technical replicates of blood from a few donors. Profiling relied on immunoSEQ multiplex PCR, and the TCRdb table lists in-frame clones only, not all of them. The repertoire holds some 74,000 clones, with nearly 97% as singletons. The sequenced sample was T cells isolated from PBMCs. The receptor source for this set is a human donor in good health. The conserved cysteine and the conserved F or W are not part of the CDR3 here. D genes are given only for firm matches. Clone size is stated in some rows and not others, as once, few, many or a class when expanded.

11,TRBJ2-1,TRBV7-6,TRBD2,NA,ASSSSGGNEQF
9,TRBJ2-1,TRBV2,NA,NA,ASRLNNEQF
12,TRBJ2-7,TRBV6-6,TRBD2,NA,ASSPPGLAGEQY
12,TRBJ1-5,TRBV7-8,NA,NA,ASSWRGGNQPQH
12,TRBJ2-2,TRBV6-1,NA,once,ASRAGTSSRELF
12,TRBJ2-1,TRBV28,TRBD2,NA,ASWGASGINEQF
13,TRBJ2-3,TRBV10-1,TRBD2,NA,ASGPSGSSQNTQY
14,TRBJ2-4,TRBV7-9,NA,once,ASSLTTGIAKNIQY
14,TRBJ2-1,TRBV10-1,TRBD2,NA,ASSARAAGGVYEQF
14,TRBJ1-2,TRBV7-6,TRBD1,NA,ASSLLGQGLTGGYT
13,TRBJ2-7,TRBV7-6,TRBD1,NA,ASSLLQGARDEQY